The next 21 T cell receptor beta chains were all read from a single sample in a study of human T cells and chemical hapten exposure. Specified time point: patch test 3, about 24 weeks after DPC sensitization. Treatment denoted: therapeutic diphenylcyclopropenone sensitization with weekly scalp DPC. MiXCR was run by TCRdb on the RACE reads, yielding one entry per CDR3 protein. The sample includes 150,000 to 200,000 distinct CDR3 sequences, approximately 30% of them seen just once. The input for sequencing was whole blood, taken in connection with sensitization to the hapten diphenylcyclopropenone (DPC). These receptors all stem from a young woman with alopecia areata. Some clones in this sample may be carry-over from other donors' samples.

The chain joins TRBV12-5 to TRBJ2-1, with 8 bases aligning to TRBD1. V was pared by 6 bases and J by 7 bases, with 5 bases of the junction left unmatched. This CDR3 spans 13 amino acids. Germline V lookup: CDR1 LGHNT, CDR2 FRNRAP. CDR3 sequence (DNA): TGTGCTAGTGGCCGAGGACAGGGTAATGAGCAGTTCTTC. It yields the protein CASGRGQGNEQFF.

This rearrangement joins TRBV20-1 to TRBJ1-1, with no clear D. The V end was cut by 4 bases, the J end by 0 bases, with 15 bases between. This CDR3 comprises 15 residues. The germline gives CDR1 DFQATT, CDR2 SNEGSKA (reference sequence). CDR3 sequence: CSAKKDSGMNTEAFF. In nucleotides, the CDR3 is TGCAGTGCTAAGAAGGACTCCGGAATGAACACTGAAGCTTTCTTT.

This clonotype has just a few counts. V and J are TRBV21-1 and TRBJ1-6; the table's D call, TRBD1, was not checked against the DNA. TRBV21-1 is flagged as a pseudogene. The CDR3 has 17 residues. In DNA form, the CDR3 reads TGTGCCAGCAGCAAAGCGCGAGCCCCCACGGGTAATTCACCCCTCCACTTT. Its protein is CASSKARAPTGNSPLHF.

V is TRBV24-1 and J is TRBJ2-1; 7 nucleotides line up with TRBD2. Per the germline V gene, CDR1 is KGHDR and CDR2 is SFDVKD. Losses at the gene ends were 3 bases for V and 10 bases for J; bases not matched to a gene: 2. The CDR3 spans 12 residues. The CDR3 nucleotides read TGTGCCACCAGTGATCCGGGACTAGAGCAGTTCTTC. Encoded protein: CATSDPGLEQFF.

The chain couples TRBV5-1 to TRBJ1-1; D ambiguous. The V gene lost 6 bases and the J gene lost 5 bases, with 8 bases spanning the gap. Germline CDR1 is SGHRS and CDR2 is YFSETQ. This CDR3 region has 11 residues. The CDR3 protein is CASTFRTEAFF. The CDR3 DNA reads TGCGCCAGCACGTTTCGGACTGAAGCTTTCTTT. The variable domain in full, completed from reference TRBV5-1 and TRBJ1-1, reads KAGVTQTPRYLIKTRGQQVTLSCSPISGHRSVSWYQQTPGQGLQFLFEYFSETQRNKGNFPGRFSGRQFSNSRSEMNVSTLELGDSALYLCASTFRTEAFFGQGTRLTVV.

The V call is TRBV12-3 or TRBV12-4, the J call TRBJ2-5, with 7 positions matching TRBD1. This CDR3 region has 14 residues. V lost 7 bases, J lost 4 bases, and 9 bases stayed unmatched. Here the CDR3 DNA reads TGTGCCAGCACCACCGTGCCAGGGGGAGAGACCCAGTACTTC. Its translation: CASTTVPGGETQYF.

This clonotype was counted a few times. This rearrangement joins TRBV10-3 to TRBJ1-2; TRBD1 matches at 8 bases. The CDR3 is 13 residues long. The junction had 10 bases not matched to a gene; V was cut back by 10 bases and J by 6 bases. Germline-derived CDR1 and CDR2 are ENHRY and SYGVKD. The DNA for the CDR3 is TGTGCCACCAGGTCAGGGGGCGCGGATGGCTACACCTTC. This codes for CATRSGGADGYTF.

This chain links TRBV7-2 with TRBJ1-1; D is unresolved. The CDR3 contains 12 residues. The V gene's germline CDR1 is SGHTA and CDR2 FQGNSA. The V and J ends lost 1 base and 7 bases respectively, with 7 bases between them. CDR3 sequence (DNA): TGTGCCAGCAGCTTAGAGGCCCATGAAGCTTTCTTT. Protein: CASSLEAHEAFF.

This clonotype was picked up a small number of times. The CDR3 DNA is TGTGCCAGCAGCCTGAGACTAGCGGGGTACACCGGGGAGCTGTTTTTT. Translating gives CASSLRLAGYTGELFF. This chain links TRBV7-3 with TRBJ2-2; 11 nucleotides agree with TRBD2. Germline V gene sequence: CDR1 SGHTA, CDR2 FQGTGA. V shed 5 bases, J shed 3 bases, and the junction held 5 bases outside the gene matches. The CDR3 is 16 residues long.

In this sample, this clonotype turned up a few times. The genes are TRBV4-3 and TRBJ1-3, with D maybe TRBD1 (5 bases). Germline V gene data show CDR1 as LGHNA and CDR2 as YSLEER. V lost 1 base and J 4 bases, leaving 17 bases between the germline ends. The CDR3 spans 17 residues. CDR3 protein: CASSQGTRGFEGNTIYF. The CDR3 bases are TGCGCCAGCAGCCAAGGGACAAGGGGCTTTGAGGGAAACACCATATATTTT.

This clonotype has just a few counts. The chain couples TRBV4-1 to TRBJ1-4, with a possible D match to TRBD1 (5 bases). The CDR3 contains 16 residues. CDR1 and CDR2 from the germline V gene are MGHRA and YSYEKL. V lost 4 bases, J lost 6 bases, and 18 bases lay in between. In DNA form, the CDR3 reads TGCGCCAGCAGCCTCCCTCCGTCGGGGGGGGATGAAAAACTGTTTTTT. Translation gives CASSLPPSGGDEKLFF.

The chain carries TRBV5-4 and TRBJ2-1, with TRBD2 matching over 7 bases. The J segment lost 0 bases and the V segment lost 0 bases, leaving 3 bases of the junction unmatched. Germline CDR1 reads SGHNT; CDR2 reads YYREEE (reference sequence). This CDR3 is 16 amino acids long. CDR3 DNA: TGTGCCAGCAGCTTGGGGGGCGGGAGCTCCTACAATGAGCAGTTCTTC. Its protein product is CASSLGGGSSYNEQFF. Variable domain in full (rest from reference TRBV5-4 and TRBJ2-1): ETGVTQSPTHLIKTRGQQVTLRCSSQSGHNTVSWYQQALGQGPQFIFQYYREEENGRGNFPPRFSGLQFPNYSSELNVNALELDDSALYLCASSLGGGSSYNEQFFGPGTRLTVL.

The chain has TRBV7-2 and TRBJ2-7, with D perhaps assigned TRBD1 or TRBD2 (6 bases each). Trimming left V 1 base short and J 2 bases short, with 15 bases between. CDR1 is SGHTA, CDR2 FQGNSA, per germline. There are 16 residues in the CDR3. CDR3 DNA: TGTGCCAGCAGCTTAGTAGGGGGGCGGAGCCCCTACGAGCAGTACTTC. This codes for CASSLVGGRSPYEQYF.

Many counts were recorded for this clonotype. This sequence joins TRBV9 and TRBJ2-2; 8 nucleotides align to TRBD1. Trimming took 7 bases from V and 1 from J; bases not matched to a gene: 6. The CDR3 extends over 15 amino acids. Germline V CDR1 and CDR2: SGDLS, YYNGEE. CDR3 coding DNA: TGTGCCAGCGGACGACAGGGGCGGAACACCGGGGAGCTGTTTTTT. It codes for CASGRQGRNTGELFF.

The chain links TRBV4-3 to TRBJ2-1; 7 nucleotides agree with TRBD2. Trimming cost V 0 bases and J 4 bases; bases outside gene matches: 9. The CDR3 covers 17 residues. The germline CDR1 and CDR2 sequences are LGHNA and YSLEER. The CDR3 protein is CASSQDLGSGDYNEQFF. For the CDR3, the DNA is TGCGCCAGCAGCCAAGATCTTGGGAGCGGGGATTACAATGAGCAGTTCTTC.

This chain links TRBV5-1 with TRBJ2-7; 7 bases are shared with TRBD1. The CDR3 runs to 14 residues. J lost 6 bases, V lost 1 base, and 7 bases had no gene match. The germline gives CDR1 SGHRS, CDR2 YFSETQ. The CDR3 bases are TGCGCCAGCAGCTTGACAGGGGATTGGGTCGAGCAGTACTTC. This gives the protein CASSLTGDWVEQYF.

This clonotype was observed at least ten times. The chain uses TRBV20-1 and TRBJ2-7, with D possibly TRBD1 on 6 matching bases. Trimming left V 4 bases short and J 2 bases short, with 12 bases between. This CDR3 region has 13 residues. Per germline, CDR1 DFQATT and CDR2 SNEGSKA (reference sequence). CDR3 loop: CSANGDTTYEQYF. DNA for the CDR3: TGCAGTGCTAATGGGGACACCACCTACGAGCAGTACTTC.

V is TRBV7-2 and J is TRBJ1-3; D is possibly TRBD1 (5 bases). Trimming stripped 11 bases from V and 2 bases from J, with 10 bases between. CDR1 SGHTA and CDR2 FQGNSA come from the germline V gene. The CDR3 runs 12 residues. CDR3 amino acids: CAEDIAGNTIYF. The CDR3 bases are TGTGCCGAGGACATCGCTGGAAACACCATATATTTT.

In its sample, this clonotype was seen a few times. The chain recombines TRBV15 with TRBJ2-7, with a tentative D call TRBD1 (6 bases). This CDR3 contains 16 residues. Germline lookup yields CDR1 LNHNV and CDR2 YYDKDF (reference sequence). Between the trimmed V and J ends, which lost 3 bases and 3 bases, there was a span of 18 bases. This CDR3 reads CATSSKWGHGFYEQYF. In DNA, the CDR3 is TGTGCCACCAGCAGTAAATGGGGGCACGGTTTCTACGAGCAGTACTTC.

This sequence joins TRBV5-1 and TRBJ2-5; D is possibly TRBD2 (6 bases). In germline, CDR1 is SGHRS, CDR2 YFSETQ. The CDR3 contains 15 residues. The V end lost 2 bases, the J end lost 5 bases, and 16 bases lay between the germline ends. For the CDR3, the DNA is TGCGCCAGCAGCTTCGGGACCGGCGGGGTCGAGACCCAGTACTTC. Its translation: CASSFGTGGVETQYF.

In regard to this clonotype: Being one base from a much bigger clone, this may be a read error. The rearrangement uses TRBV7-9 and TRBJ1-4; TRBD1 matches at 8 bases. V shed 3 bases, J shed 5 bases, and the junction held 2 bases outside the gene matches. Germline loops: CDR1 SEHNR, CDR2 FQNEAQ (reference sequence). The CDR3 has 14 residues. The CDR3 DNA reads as TGTGCCAGCAGCTTGCGACAGGGGAATGAAAAACTGTTTTTT. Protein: CASSLRQGNEKLFF.